Below, 12 T cell receptor beta chains from the same sample are listed, as sequenced in a study of cytomegalovirus exposure and HLA in healthy donors (TCRdb year 2017). The method behind the library was the immunoSEQ multiplex PCR assay. TCRdb retrieved this table from immuneACCESS and kept in-frame rearrangements only. Not all clones are present; in checked studies, unresolved V genes account for under half, and no reason is known for the remainder. The sample records roughly 260,000 clones, about 87% of which are singletons. The top ten clones comprise roughly 2.5% of the sample. Sequences were obtained from PBMCs. The receptor set was obtained from a man younger than 30 in good health and CMV-seronegative.

CDR3 nucleotide sequence: TGTGCCAGTAGTCCCCGGGATGTGTGGGGCAATCAGCCCCAGCATTTT. Translated: CASSPRDVWGNQPQHF. The chain employs TRBV19 and TRBJ1-5, with unresolved D. Germline V gene lookup returns CDR1 LNHDA and CDR2 SQIVND (reference sequence). The CDR3 is 16 residues long. The germline V and J ends were trimmed by 5 bases and 2 bases, with 16 bases remaining between them. Full variable domain (outside the CDR3, taken from reference TRBV19 and TRBJ1-5): DGGITQSPKYLFRKEGQNVTLSCEQNLNHDAMYWYRQDPGQGLRLIYYSQIVNDFQKGDIAEGYSVSREKKESFPLTVTSAQKNPTAFYLCASSPRDVWGNQPQHFGDGTRLSIL.

This chain joins TRBV7-8 and TRBJ2-3; the match to TRBD2 covers 13 bases. CDR1 is SGHVS, CDR2 FQNEAQ, per germline. The CDR3 runs 17 residues. Unmatched junction bases numbered 8, after V lost 5 bases and J lost 3 bases. The CDR3 bases are TGTGCCAGCAGCCTTAGCCGGACTAGCGGGAGTACAGATACGCAGTATTTT. The encoded protein is CASSLSRTSGSTDTQYF.

This chain joins TRBV30 and TRBJ1-4; 7 nucleotides line up with TRBD1. Losses at the gene ends were 3 bases for V and 10 bases for J; bases not matched to a gene: 14. From germline, CDR1 is GTSNPN and CDR2 SVGIG (reference sequence). The CDR3 has 15 amino acids. The CDR3 here is CAWSTLGTAFGKLFF. For the CDR3, the DNA is TGTGCCTGGAGCACGCTCGGGACAGCCTTCGGAAAACTGTTTTTT.

This clone was recorded once. This chain connects TRBV4-1 to TRBJ2-3, with D maybe TRBD2 (6 bases). This CDR3 is 16 amino acids long. Trimming removed 4 bases from V and 5 bases from J, with 19 bases in between. The germline V gene encodes CDR1 MGHRA and CDR2 YSYEKL. CDR3 bases: TGCGCCAGCAGCCTCAGTTTGGCGGGAAAGGGAGATACGCAGTATTTT. Translated, it gives CASSLSLAGKGDTQYF.

The V call is TRBV28, the J call TRBJ1-2; D may be TRBD1 (6 bases). Germline CDR1 reads MDHEN; CDR2 reads SYDVKM. This CDR3 spans 14 amino acids. V was trimmed by 5 bases and J by 4 bases, leaving 14 bases between them. In nucleotides, the CDR3 is TGTGCCAGCAGTGAACAGGGAGTTAGCTATGGCTACACCTTC. It codes for CASSEQGVSYGYTF.

The chain joins TRBV28 to TRBJ1-2; 7 bases line up with TRBD1. Germline CDR1 and CDR2: MDHEN and SYDVKM. The CDR3 is 16 residues long. Trimming took 5 bases from V and 3 from J; bases not matched to a gene: 12. CDR3 in amino acids: CASSPNLQGIDYGYTF. DNA for the CDR3: TGTGCCAGCAGTCCCAACCTACAGGGGATTGACTATGGCTACACCTTC.

V and J are TRBV4-2 and TRBJ1-1; D may be TRBD1 (6 bases). Germline assignment: CDR1 LGHNA and CDR2 YNFKEQ. This CDR3 is built from 14 residues. V was trimmed by 5 bases and J by 1 base, leaving 11 bases between them. CDR3: CASSDRTTNTEAFF. The CDR3, as DNA: TGTGCCAGCAGCGACAGGACGACGAACACTGAAGCTTTCTTT.

The rearrangement uses TRBV6-1 and TRBJ2-1; 10 bases fit TRBD2. Germline values: CDR1 MNHNS, CDR2 SASEGT. V lost 1 base, J lost 3 bases, and 6 bases stayed unmatched. There are 17 residues in the CDR3. The CDR3 nucleotides read TGTGCCAGCAGTGAAGGGGCTAGCGGGGGACTCTACAATGAGCAGTTCTTC. Protein product: CASSEGASGGLYNEQFF.

The chain couples TRBV11-2 to TRBJ1-2, with a weak D call TRBD1 (5 bases). Trimming took off 9 bases at V and 5 bases at J, with 22 bases between the two ends. The CDR3 extends over 15 amino acids. Per germline, CDR1 SGHAT and CDR2 FQNNGV. This CDR3 reads CASTTLTPGGYGYTF. In DNA form, the CDR3 reads TGTGCCAGTACCACCTTAACCCCGGGGGGGTATGGCTACACCTTC.

The sample holds one count of this clone. The gene calls are TRBV5-6 and TRBJ2-1; TRBD2 matches 7 bases. Germline assignment: CDR1 SGHDT and CDR2 YYEEEE. J lost 7 bases, V lost 4 bases, and 11 bases had no gene match. CDR3 length: 15 amino acids. CDR3 nucleotides: TGTGCCAGCAGCGCGCACCGGGACTATTATAATGAGCAGTTCTTC. It is translated as CASSAHRDYYNEQFF.

The chain combines TRBV27 with TRBJ1-1, with D hard to call. The CDR3 sequence is 15 residues long. Per the germline V gene, CDR1 is MNHEY and CDR2 is SMNVEV (reference sequence). With 6 bases removed from V and 4 bases from J, the gap between germline ends came to 18 bases. The DNA for the CDR3 is TGTGCCAGCAGGCGCAACCCCGCGGCGGGCACTGAAGCTTTCTTT. Translated, it gives CASRRNPAAGTEAFF.

The CDR3 coding sequence is TGCGCCAGCAGCCCGGGGGTTAGCAGCTACGAGCAGTACTTC. It specifies CASSPGVSSYEQYF. The chain carries TRBV5-1 and TRBJ2-7; D is possibly TRBD2 (6 bases). Trimming cost V 4 bases and J 3 bases, with 14 bases left between them. There are 14 residues in the CDR3. Germline V CDR1 and CDR2: SGHRS, YFSETQ.